A single sample is the source of the 12 T cell receptor beta chains below, sequenced in a study of T cell changes during pregnancy in multiple sclerosis. Some clones are missing from TCRdb's copy, which holds only in-frame ones; the method was immunoSEQ multiplex PCR. The table includes 90,000 to 120,000 clones, approximately 90% detected once. The starting material was peripheral blood, obtained in the third trimester of pregnancy. Receptors originate from a female donor in good health, enrolled as a control in a pregnancy study.

V is TRBV9 and J is TRBJ1-3; TRBD1 matches 10 bases. V lost 4 bases and J lost 0; bases outside the gene matches: 7. Germline assignment: CDR1 SGDLS and CDR2 YYNGEE. This CDR3 comprises 17 residues. CDR3 bases: TGTGCCAGCAGCCCAGGGACAGGGGATACCTCTGGAAACACCATATATTTT. This gives the protein CASSPGTGDTSGNTIYF.

The V gene is TRBV6-1, the J gene TRBJ1-6; a possible D gene is TRBD1 (5 bases). The CDR3 consists of 14 residues. Germline V gene data show CDR1 as MNHNS and CDR2 as SASEGT. V dropped 4 bases and J dropped 5 bases, with 9 bases sitting between them. Here the CDR3 reads CASSVSQDNSPLHF. Here the CDR3 DNA reads TGTGCCAGCAGTGTTTCACAGGATAATTCACCCCTCCACTTT.

V is TRBV15 and J is TRBJ1-2; D gene ambiguous. Trimming removed 0 bases at V and 5 bases at J, with 10 bases between. Germline loops: CDR1 LNHNV, CDR2 YYDKDF (reference sequence). The CDR3 sequence is 14 residues long. The chain's CDR3 is CATSRDRLNYGYTF. The DNA of the CDR3 is TGTGCCACCAGCAGAGATCGACTAAATTATGGCTACACCTTC.

J is TRBJ1-2 and V is TRBV7-2, with D uncertain. The ends were cut back, 6 bases at V and 4 bases at J, with 18 bases in the middle. The CDR3 is made up of 15 amino acids. The germline gives CDR1 SGHTA, CDR2 FQGNSA. DNA of the CDR3: TGTGCCAGCAGGGAGGCAGGAGCTATTTCCTATGGCTACACCTTC. Translating gives CASREAGAISYGYTF.

J is TRBJ2-7 and V is TRBV7-8; 10 positions agree with TRBD2. J was trimmed by 0 bases and V by 1 base; bases with no gene match: 9. This CDR3 comprises 18 residues. CDR1 and CDR2 from the germline V gene are SGHVS and FQNEAQ. The CDR3 sequence: CASSLGASGGLSSYEQYF. The CDR3 DNA reads TGTGCCAGCAGCTTAGGTGCTAGCGGGGGCCTCAGCTCCTACGAGCAGTACTTC.

This clone was seen a few times. V and J are TRBV30 and TRBJ2-1; 12 bases map to TRBD2. This CDR3 is 15 amino acids long. From germline, CDR1 is GTSNPN and CDR2 SVGIG (reference sequence). V lost 1 base, J lost 6 bases, and 4 bases stayed unmatched. The CDR3 sequence: CAWSEWTSGANEQFF. CDR3 in DNA: TGTGCCTGGAGTGAGTGGACTAGCGGGGCCAATGAGCAGTTCTTC.

The J gene is TRBJ1-1, the V gene TRBV9; D is possibly TRBD1 (6 bases). This CDR3 spans 14 amino acids. V lost 0 bases and J lost 7, with 13 bases in between. CDR1 and CDR2 (germline): SGDLS, YYNGEE. The CDR3 DNA follows: TGTGCCAGCAGCGTAGCGGGGGGGCCCGGTGAAGCTTTCTTT. This sequence encodes CASSVAGGPGEAFF.

CDR3 nucleotides: TGTGCCAGCAGCCCAACGGGGACACGGCGTGGTTCCGAGCAGTACTTC. It specifies CASSPTGTRRGSEQYF. The chain uses TRBV11-3 and TRBJ2-7, with D maybe TRBD1 (6 bases). There are 16 residues in the CDR3. V lost 5 bases and J lost 6, with 23 bases in between. CDR1 SGHNT and CDR2 YENEEA come from the germline V gene. The full variable domain, its missing parts supplied by reference TRBV11-3 and TRBJ2-7, is EAGVVQSPRYKIIEKKQPVAFWCNPISGHNTLYWYLQNLGQGPELLIRYENEEAVDDSQLPKDRFSAERLKGVDSTLKIQPAELGDSAVYLCASSPTGTRRGSEQYFGPGTRLTVT.

The chain recombines TRBV7-6 with TRBJ1-3, with D tentatively TRBD1 (6 bases). There are 14 residues in the CDR3. The germline V and J ends were trimmed by 6 bases and 2 bases, with 11 bases remaining between them. CDR1 is SGHVS, CDR2 FNYEAQ, per germline. In nucleotides, the CDR3 is TGTGCCAGCAGAGAACAGGGAGCTGGAAACACCATATATTTT. This sequence encodes CASREQGAGNTIYF.

V and J are TRBV7-9 and TRBJ2-5, with 10 bases identical to TRBD2. The J segment lost 5 bases and the V segment lost 1 base, leaving 10 bases of the junction unmatched. The V gene's germline CDR1 is SEHNR and CDR2 FQNEAQ (reference sequence). This CDR3 comprises 17 residues. CDR3 DNA: TGTGCCAGCAGCTTAGACAGGCTAGCGGGAGACGGGGAGACCCAGTACTTC. This codes for CASSLDRLAGDGETQYF.

This chain links TRBV7-2 with TRBJ1-2, with D possibly TRBD1 on 5 matching bases. Germline V CDR1 and CDR2: SGHTA, FQGNSA. V was cut by 10 bases and J by 4 bases, with 22 bases left in between. The CDR3 length is 15 residues. Here the CDR3 DNA reads TGTGCCAAGCAGCCACCTGTTCCGGGGGGCTATGGCTACACCTTC. Protein sequence: CAKQPPVPGGYGYTF.

The rearrangement uses TRBV9 and TRBJ1-1, with D tentatively TRBD1 (5 bases). The CDR3 runs to 14 residues. The V gene's germline CDR1 is SGDLS and CDR2 YYNGEE. Trimming stripped 4 bases from V and 4 bases from J, with 14 bases between. The CDR3, as DNA: TGTGCCAGCAGCTTCTCTCGCGGGGGCACTGAAGCTTTCTTT. As protein: CASSFSRGGTEAFF.